This T cell receptor (beta chain) originates from a study of blood T cell repertoires in COVID-19. The wider study: In each case, the material was cDNA or gDNA derived from T cells, B-cell-depleted T cells, or PBMCs.

This CDR3 is built from 14 residues. V lost 4 bases and J lost 3; bases outside the gene matches: 5. The germline V gene has CDR1 MNHEY and CDR2 SMNVEV (reference sequence). The repertoire was sequenced with immunoSEQ multiplex PCR; TCRdb's copy has only in-frame clones and lacks some. The sample includes 170,000 or so clones, 83% of them seen just once. Sequences were obtained from peripheral blood. The rearrangement uses TRBV27 and TRBJ2-7; TRBD2 agrees at 8 bases. This TCR came from a human donor in a cohort sampled during active COVID-19. CDR3 amino acids: CASSSGLGDYEQYF. The DNA of the CDR3 is TGTGCCAGCAGTTCGGGACTAGGGGACTACGAGCAGTACTTC.